This T cell receptor (beta chain) was identified during a study of early stage breast cancer tumors. Germline V lookup: CDR1 SGHRS, CDR2 YFSETQ. V lost 0 bases, J lost 1 base, and 7 bases stayed unmatched. This CDR3 has 17 amino acids. Profiling relied on immunoSEQ multiplex PCR, and the TCRdb table lists in-frame clones only, not all of them. The sample yields about 50,000 clones, around 80% seen once. To note about this clone: Its antigen is not known.

Study observations and caveats: Tumor and normal breast were distinguished via blood comparison in most of the 16 patients.

The clonotype comes from a person aged 35 to 50 with breast cancer. Sequencing used blood. J is TRBJ2-3 and V is TRBV5-1; TRBD2 matches at 8 bases. The CDR3 DNA is TGCGCCAGCAGCTTGGGTCTAGGGACTAGTGGCACAGATACGCAGTATTTT. Protein product: CASSLGLGTSGTDTQYF.